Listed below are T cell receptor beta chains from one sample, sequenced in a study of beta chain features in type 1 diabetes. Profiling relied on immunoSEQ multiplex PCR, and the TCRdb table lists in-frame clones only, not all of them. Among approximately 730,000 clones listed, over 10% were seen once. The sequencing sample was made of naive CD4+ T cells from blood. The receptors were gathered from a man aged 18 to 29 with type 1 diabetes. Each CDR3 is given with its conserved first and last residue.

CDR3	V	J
CASSSVGANGEKLFF	TRBV5-1	TRBJ1-4
CSVDPDGASYNEQFF	TRBV29-1	TRBJ2-1
CASSLGADFNTEAFF	TRBV5-4	TRBJ1-1
CASSEAHTTNEQFF	TRBV2	TRBJ2-1
CASSQLDGYTF	TRBV4-1	TRBJ1-2
CASSPVPLAGGGTDTQYF	TRBV7-7	TRBJ2-3
CASSLGDSQRNEQFF	TRBV7-3	TRBJ2-1
CASSRPGGADSNQPQHF	TRBV5-1	TRBJ1-5
CASSFTRDRTEAFF	TRBV7-2	TRBJ1-1
CASSDSRLAGTQYF	TRBV6-4	TRBJ2-3
CACNKGANISGSIF	TRBV30	TRBJ1-4
CASSGASYEQYF	TRBV10-2	TRBJ2-7
CASSPRNAVFTIEQYF	TRBV18	TRBJ2-7
CACTPTSGGPDTQYF	TRBV30	TRBJ2-3
CASSLAGGASGSQGQFF	TRBV5-1	TRBJ2-1
CSVEASTKQFF	TRBV29-1	TRBJ2-1
CASSLGQGRSPLHF	TRBV7-2	TRBJ1-6
CASSLGRFGDTQYF	TRBV5-4	TRBJ2-3
CSVLTGELFF	TRBV29-1	TRBJ2-2
CASSARRDEQYF	TRBV2	TRBJ2-7
CASSPNQETQYF	TRBV5-4	TRBJ2-5
CAWTVSYEQYF	TRBV30	TRBJ2-7
CAISESRVEGQYF	TRBV10-3	TRBJ2-7
CASNLNTGELFF	TRBV28	TRBJ2-2
CASPGQGNTEAFF	TRBV30	TRBJ1-1
CAWTPASNTEAFF	TRBV30	TRBJ1-1
CASSSWGTPYNEQFF	TRBV5-4	TRBJ2-1
CASSLYGRVDSPLHF	TRBV7-9	TRBJ1-6
CAWTHGGKAFF	TRBV30	TRBJ1-1
CASRDRGKDTQYF	TRBV19	TRBJ2-3
CASSLPLDGRREQYF	TRBV28	TRBJ2-7
CASSTTGGQDEQYF	TRBV5-1	TRBJ2-7
CASSFLAGEETQYF	TRBV6-5	TRBJ2-5
CASSTGYYGYTF	TRBV6-6	TRBJ1-2
CAWSMDRALWEQYF	TRBV30	TRBJ2-7
CASSVNRGTQETQYF	TRBV7-9	TRBJ2-5
CASSHPPAGTEAFF	TRBV7-9	TRBJ1-1
CASSLAVGGMNTEAFF	TRBV5-1	TRBJ1-1
CASSLAQETQYF	TRBV7-6	TRBJ2-5